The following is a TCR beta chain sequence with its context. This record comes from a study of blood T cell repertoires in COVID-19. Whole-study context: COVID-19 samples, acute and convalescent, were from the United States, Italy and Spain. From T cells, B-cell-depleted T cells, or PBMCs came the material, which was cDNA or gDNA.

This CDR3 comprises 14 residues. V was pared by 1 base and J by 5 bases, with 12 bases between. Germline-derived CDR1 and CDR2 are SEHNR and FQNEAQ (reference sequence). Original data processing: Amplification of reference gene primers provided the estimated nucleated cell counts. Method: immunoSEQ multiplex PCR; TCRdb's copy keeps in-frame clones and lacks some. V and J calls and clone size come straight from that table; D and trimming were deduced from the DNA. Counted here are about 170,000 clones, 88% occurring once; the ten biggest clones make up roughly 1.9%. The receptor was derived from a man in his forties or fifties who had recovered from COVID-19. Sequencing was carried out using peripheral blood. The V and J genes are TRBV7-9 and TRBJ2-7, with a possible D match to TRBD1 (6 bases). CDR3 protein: CASSLVTTGNEQYF. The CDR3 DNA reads TGTGCCAGCAGCTTAGTGACTACAGGGAACGAGCAGTACTTC.